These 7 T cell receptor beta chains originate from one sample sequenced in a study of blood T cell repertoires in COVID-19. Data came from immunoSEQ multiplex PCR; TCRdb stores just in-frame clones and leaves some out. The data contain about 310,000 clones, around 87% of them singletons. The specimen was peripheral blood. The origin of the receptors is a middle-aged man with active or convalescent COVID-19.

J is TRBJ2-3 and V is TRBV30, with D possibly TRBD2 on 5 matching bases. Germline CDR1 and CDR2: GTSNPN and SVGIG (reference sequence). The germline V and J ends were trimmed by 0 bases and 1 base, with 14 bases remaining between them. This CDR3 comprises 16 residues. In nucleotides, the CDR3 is TGTGCCTGGAGTGTAGAGGGTCAGTCGGGCACAGATACGCAGTATTTT. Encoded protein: CAWSVEGQSGTDTQYF.

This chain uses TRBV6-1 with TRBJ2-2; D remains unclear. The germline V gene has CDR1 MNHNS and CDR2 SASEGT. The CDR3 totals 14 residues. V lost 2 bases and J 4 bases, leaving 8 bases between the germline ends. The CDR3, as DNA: TGTGCCAGCAGTGAATATACTGGCACCGGGGAGCTGTTTTTT. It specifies CASSEYTGTGELFF.

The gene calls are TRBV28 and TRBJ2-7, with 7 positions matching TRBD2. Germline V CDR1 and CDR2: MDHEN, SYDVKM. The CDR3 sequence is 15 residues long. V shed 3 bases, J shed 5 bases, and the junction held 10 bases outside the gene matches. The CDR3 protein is CASSLVRAGADEQYF. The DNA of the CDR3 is TGTGCCAGCAGTTTGGTACGGGCGGGAGCTGACGAGCAGTACTTC.

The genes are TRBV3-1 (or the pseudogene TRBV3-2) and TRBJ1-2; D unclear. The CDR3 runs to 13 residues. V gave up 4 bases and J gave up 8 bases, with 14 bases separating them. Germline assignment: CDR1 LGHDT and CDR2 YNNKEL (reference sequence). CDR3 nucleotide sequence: TGTGCCAGCAGCCCCCGAGGGAGGCGAGGCTACACCTTC. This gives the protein CASSPRGRRGYTF.

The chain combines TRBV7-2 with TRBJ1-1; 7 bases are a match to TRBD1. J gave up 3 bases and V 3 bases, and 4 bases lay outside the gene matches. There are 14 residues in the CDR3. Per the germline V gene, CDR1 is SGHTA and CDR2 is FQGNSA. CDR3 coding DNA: TGTGCCAGCAGCTTCCAGGGGGGAGACACTGAAGCTTTCTTT. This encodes CASSFQGGDTEAFF. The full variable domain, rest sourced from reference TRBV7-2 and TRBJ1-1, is GAGVSQSPSNKVTEKGKDVELRCDPISGHTALYWYRQSLGQGLEFLIYFQGNSAPDKSGLPSDRFSAERTGGSVSTLTIQRTQQEDSAVYLCASSFQGGDTEAFFGQGTRLTVV.

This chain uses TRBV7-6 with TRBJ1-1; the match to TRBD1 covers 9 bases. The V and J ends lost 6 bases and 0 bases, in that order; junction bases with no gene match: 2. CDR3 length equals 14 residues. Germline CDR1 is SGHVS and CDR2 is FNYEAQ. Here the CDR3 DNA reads TGTGCCAGCAGGGGGACAGGGATGAACACTGAAGCTTTCTTT. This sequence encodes CASRGTGMNTEAFF.

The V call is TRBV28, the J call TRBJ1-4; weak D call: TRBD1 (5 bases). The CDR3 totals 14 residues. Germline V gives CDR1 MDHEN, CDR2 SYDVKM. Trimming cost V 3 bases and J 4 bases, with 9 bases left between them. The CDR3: CASSFGRVNEKLFF. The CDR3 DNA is TGTGCCAGCAGTTTCGGCAGGGTTAATGAAAAACTGTTTTTT.